This T cell receptor (beta chain) comes out of a study of human versus mouse CDR3 diversity and MHC coevolution (dated by TCRdb to 2016 to 2017). General notes on the study: The immunoSEQ assay was reported to detect one in 200,000 T cells and to minimize multiplex PCR amplification bias. Across mouse and human samples, the number of valid reads per sample ranged from about 5.5 x 10^6 to 1.8 x 10^7. Repertoires of human naive CD4 T cells were used as a reference for TCR selection on multiple MHC II alleles and were compared against human-TCR-locus transgenic mice carrying single MHC II. Three healthy volunteer blood donors made up the human cohort, with one aged 30 to 39, one aged 40 to 50 and one aged 60 to 70 at collection.

Genomic DNA was extracted from the sorted cells using the QIAGEN blood and tissue kit and was quantified on a NanoDrop 1000. TCR alpha and beta chains were deep sequenced and quantified on the immunoSEQ platform using multiplex PCR of genomic DNA. The study's processing was this. IMGT gene and region definitions were used for annotation of the TCR sequences. As a stand-in for the preselection repertoire, out-of-frame rearrangements were used and set against in-frame clonotypes. The iCHAO1 estimator provided with the immunoSEQ platform was used to estimate repertoire size. A Gini index based on the Lorenz curve was applied to in-frame amino acid clonotypes to measure clonal inequality. The intersect function of the R package tcR was used to count shared clonotypes, and the Jaccard index was used to score similarity. Principal component analysis of V, J and V-J usage frequencies was run with the R prcomp function without normalization. TCRdb mirrors the immuneACCESS table, restricted to in-frame sequences. Some clones are absent from its copies; in checked studies, under half trace to an unresolved V gene, and the reason for the others is unknown. The DNA gave D and trimming, while V, J and clone size come from that table. This sample gives 50,000 to 65,000 clones in total; around 94% of them show up just once. The ten largest make up over 15% of the sample.

Summary of the overall study and its limitations: The largest TCR beta repertoire according to iCHAO1 estimates belonged to humans, at some 1.6 million clonotypes, a result attributed likely to selection by multiple MHC II molecules. On average, humans had more CDR3 deletions and insertions than mice, indicating greater exonuclease and TdT activity. Most of the three human donors showed the lowest clonal inequality scores among all compared groups. Because human T cells were selected on six or seven MHC II alleles, repertoire diversity was not considered directly comparable between humans and mice.

On this clone: Its antigen remains undetermined. No much larger clonotype is one base removed from it; base qualities were not supplied.

Fluorescence-activated cell sorting was used to isolate naive CD4 T cells, defined as CD45RO-negative and CD62L-positive, from PBMCs. From each donor, around 50 ml of fresh peripheral blood was taken, and Ficoll density centrifugation was then used to isolate PBMCs. Cell sorting was carried out on a FACSAria III instrument, and a purity above 95% was achieved for all samples. This clonotype was obtained from a person aged 60 to 70 in good health. The sample was naive CD4+ T cells from blood. Read against the paper, the sample's cell subset or site label means: CD45RO-negative CD62L-positive naive CD4 T cells.

The CDR3 loop reads CASSLLWRGYEQYF. Read as DNA, the sequence is TGTGCCAGCAGTTTGCTTTGGAGGGGCTACGAGCAGTACTTC. Recombination linked TRBV27 to TRBJ2-7; TRBD2 is a possible D gene, resting on 6 matching bases. The germline V gene (reference sequence) yields MNHEY for CDR1 and SMNVEV for CDR2. Including cysteine and phenylalanine, the CDR3 has 14 amino acids. Just the 42-base CDR3 DNA is kept, in frame starting at base 1. The trim is 3 bases for V and 3 bases for J, with a gap of 12 bases between the germline ends.